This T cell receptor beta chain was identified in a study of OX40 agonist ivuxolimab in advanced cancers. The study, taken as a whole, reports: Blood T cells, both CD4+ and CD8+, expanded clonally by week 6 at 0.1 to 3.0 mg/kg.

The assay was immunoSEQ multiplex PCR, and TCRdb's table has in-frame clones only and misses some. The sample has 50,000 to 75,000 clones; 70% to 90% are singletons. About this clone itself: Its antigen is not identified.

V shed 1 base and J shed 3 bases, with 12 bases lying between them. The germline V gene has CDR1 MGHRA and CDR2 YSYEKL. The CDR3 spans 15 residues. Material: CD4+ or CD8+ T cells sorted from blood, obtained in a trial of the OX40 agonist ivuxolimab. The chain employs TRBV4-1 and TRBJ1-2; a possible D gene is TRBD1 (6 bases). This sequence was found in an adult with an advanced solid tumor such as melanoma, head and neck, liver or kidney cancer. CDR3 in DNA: TGCGCCAGCAGCCAAGGGGACACCCCGGACTATGGCTACACCTTC. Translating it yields CASSQGDTPDYGYTF.